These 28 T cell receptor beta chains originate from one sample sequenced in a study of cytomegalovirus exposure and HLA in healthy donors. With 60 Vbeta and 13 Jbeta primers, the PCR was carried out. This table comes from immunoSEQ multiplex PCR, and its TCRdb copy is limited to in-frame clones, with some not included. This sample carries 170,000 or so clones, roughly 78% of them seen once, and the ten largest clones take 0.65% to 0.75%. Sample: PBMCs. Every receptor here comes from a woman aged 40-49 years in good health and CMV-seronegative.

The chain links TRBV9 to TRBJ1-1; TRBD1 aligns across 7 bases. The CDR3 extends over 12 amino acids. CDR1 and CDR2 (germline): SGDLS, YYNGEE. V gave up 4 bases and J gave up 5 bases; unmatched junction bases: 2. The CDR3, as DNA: TGTGCCAGCAGCTCAGGGGGAACTGAAGCTTTCTTT. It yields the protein CASSSGGTEAFF.

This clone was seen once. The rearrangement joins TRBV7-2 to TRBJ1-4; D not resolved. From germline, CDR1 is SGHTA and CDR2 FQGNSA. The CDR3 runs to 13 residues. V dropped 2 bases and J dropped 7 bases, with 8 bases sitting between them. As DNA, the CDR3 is TGTGCCAGCAGCTTAACGGGATCTGAAAAACTGTTTTTT. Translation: CASSLTGSEKLFF.

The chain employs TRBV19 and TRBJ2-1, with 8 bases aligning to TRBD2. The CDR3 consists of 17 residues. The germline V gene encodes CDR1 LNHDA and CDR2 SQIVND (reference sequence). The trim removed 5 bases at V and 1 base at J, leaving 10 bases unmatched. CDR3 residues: CASSSQTGLGSYNEQFF. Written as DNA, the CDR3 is TGTGCCAGTAGTTCCCAAACGGGACTAGGTTCCTACAATGAGCAGTTCTTC.

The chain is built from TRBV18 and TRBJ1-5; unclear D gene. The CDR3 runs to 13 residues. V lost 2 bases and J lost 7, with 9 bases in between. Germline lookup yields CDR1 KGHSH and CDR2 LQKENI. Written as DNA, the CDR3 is TGTGCCAGCTCACCAGAAGTGGCCCAGCCCCAGCATTTT. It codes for CASSPEVAQPQHF.

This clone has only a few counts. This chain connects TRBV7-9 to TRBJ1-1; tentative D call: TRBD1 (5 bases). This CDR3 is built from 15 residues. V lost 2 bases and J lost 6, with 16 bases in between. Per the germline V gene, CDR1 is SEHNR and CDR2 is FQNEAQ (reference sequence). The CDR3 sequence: CASSLRAGLGSEAFF. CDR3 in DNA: TGTGCCAGCAGCTTAAGGGCAGGGTTGGGGTCTGAAGCTTTCTTT.

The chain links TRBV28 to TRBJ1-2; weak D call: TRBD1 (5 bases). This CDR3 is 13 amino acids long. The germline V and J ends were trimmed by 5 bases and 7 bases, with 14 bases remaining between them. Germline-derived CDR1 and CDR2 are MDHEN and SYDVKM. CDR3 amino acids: CASSVPGNGGYTF. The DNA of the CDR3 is TGTGCCAGCAGTGTTCCAGGGAACGGTGGCTACACCTTC.

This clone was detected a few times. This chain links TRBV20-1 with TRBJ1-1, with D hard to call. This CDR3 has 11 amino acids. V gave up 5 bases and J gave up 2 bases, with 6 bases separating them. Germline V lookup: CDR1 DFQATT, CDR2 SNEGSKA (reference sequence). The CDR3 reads CSARENTEAFF. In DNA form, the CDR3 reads TGCAGTGCTCGCGAAAACACTGAAGCTTTCTTT.

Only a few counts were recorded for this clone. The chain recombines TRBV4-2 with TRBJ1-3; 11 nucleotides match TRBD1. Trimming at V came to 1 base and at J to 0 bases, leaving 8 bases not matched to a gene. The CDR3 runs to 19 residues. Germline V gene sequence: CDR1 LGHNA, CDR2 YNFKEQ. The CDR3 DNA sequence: TGTGCCAGCAGCCAAGTGGGACACGGGACAGGGGGCTCTGGAAACACCATATATTTT. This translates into CASSQVGHGTGGSGNTIYF.

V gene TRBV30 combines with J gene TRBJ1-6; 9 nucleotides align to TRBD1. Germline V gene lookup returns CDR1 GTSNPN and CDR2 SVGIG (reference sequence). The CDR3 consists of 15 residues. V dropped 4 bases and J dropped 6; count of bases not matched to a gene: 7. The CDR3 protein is CAWNNPGQGNSPLHF. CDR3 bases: TGTGCCTGGAACAACCCGGGACAGGGTAATTCACCCCTCCACTTT.

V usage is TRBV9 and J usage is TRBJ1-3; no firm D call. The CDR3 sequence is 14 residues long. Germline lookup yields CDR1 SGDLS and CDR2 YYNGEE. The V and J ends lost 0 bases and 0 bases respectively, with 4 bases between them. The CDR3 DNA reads TGTGCCAGCAGCGTAGGGAGCTCTGGAAACACCATATATTTT. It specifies CASSVGSSGNTIYF. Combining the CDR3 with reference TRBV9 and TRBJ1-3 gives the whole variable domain DSGVTQTPKHLITATGQRVTLRCSPRSGDLSVYWYQQSLDQGLQFLIQYYNGEERAKGNILERFSAQQFPDLHSELNLSSLELGDSALYFCASSVGSSGNTIYFGEGSWLTVV.

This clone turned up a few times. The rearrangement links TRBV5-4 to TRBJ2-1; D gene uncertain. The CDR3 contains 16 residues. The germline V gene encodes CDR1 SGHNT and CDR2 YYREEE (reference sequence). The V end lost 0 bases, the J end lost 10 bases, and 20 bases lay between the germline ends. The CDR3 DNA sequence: TGTGCCAGCAGCTTGGCAGTGACCCTGCAAAGTAGCGAGCAGTTCTTC. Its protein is CASSLAVTLQSSEQFF.

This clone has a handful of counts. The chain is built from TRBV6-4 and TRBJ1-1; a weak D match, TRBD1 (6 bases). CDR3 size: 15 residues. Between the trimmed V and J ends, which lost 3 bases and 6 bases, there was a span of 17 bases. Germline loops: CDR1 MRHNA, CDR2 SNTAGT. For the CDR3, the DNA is TGTGCCAGCAGTGAAAGGGAAACAGGGTCCGCTGAAGCTTTCTTT. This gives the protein CASSERETGSAEAFF.

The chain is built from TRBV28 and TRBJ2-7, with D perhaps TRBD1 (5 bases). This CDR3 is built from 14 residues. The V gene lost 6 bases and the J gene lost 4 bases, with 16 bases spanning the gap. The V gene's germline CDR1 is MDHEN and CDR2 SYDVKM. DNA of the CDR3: TGTGCCAGCAGCCAGGACAACCCCCCTTACGAGCAGTACTTC. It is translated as CASSQDNPPYEQYF.

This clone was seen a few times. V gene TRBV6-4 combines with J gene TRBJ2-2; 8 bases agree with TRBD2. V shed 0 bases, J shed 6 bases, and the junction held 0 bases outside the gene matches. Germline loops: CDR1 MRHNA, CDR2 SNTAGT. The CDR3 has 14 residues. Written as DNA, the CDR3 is TGTGCCAGCAGTGACTCTAGCGGGGCCGGGGAGCTGTTTTTT. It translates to CASSDSSGAGELFF.

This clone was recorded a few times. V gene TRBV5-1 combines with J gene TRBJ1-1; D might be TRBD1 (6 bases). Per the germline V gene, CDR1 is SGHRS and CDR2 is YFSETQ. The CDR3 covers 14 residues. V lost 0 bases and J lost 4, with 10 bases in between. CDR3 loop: CASSLGTEATEAFF. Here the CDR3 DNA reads TGCGCCAGCAGCTTGGGGACAGAGGCCACTGAAGCTTTCTTT.

The chain's CDR3 is CASSGRARYF. The CDR3 DNA sequence: TGCGCCAGCAGTGGACGAGCGCGGTACTTC. This chain joins TRBV10-1 and TRBJ2-7, with D unclear. With 4 bases removed from V and 12 bases from J, the gap between germline ends came to 10 bases. The CDR3 runs to 10 residues. Germline CDR1 WNHNN, CDR2 SYGVQD (reference sequence).

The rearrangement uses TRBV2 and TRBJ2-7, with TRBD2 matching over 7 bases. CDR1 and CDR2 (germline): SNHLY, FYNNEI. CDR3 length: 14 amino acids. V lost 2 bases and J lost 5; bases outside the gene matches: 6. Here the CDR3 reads CASSETGGPDEQYF. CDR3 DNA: TGTGCCAGCAGTGAAACGGGGGGACCCGACGAGCAGTACTTC.

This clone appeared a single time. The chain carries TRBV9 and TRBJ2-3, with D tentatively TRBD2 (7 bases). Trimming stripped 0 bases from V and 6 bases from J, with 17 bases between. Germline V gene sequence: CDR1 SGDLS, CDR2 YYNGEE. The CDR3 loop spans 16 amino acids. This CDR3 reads CASSVEVGGPGDTQYF. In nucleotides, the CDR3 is TGTGCCAGCAGCGTAGAAGTGGGGGGGCCAGGGGATACGCAGTATTTT.

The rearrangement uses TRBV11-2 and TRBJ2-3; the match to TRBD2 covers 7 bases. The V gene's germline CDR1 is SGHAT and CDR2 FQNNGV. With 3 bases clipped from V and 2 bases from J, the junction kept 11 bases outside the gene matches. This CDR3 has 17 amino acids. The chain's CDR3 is CASSLGSGGRFTDTQYF. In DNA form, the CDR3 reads TGTGCCAGCAGCTTGGGTTCGGGCGGGAGATTCACAGATACGCAGTATTTT.

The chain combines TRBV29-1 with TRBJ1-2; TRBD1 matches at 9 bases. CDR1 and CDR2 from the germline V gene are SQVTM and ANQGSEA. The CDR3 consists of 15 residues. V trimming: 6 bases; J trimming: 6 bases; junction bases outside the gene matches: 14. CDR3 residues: CSVLGQPDRGDGYTF. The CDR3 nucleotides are TGCAGCGTCTTGGGCCAACCGGACAGGGGCGATGGCTACACCTTC.

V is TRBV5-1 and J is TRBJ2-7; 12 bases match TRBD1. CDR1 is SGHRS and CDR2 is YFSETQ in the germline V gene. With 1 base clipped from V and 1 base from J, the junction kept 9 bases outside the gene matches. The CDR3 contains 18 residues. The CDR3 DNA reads TGCGCCAGCAGCTTGAGGGCATTGGGACAGGGGGCATCCTACGAGCAGTACTTC. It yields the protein CASSLRALGQGASYEQYF.

The CDR3 protein is CASSWTGMTYNEQFF. Here the CDR3 DNA reads TGTGCCAGCAGCTGGACAGGGATGACCTACAATGAGCAGTTCTTC. The rearrangement joins TRBV5-4 to TRBJ2-1; TRBD1 agrees at 8 bases. Germline assignment: CDR1 SGHNT and CDR2 YYREEE (reference sequence). The length of the CDR3 is 15 residues. V was pared by 3 bases and J by 2 bases, with 4 bases of the junction left unmatched.

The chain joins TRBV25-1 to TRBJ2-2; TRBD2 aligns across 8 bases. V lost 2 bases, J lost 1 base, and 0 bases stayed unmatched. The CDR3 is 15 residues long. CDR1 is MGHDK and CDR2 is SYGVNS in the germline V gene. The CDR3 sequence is CASSERGGNTGELFF. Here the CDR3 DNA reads TGTGCCAGCAGTGAACGGGGGGGGAACACCGGGGAGCTGTTTTTT.

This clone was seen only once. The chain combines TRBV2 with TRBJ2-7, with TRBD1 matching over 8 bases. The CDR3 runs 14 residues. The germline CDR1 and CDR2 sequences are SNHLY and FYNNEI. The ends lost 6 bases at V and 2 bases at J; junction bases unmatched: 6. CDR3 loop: CASSITGGTYEQYF. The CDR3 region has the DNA TGTGCCAGCAGCATAACAGGGGGGACCTACGAGCAGTACTTC.

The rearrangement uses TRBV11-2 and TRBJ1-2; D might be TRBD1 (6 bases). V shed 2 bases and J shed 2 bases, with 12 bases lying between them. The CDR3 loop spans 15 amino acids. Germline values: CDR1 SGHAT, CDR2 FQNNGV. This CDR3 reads CASSLRLDSNYGYTF. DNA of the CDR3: TGTGCCAGCAGCTTAAGGCTGGACAGCAACTATGGCTACACCTTC.

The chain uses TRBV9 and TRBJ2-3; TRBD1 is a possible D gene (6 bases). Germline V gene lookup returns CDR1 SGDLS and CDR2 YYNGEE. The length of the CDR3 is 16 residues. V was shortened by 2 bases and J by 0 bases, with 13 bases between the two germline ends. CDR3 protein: CASSVRQEDSTDTQYF. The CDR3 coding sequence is TGTGCCAGCAGCGTCCGACAGGAAGATAGCACAGATACGCAGTATTTT.

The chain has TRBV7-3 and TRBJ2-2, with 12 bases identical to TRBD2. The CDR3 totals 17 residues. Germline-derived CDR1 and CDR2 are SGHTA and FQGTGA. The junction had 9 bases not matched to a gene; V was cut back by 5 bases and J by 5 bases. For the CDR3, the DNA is TGTGCCAGCAGCGAAGCACCCGGACTAGCGGGGACCGGGGAGCTGTTTTTT. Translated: CASSEAPGLAGTGELFF.

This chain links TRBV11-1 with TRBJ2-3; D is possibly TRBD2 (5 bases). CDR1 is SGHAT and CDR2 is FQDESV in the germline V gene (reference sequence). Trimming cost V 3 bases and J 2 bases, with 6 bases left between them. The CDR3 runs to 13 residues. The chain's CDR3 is CASSFGDTDTQYF. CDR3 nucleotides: TGTGCCAGCAGCTTCGGGGACACAGATACGCAGTATTTT.